The clone carrying this TCR beta chain was detected ten times or more. Its matching antigen is unknown. Patients aged 18 to 65 had newly diagnosed hyperthyroidism that had lasted under 2 months. The CDR3 sequence is 12 residues long. Germline assignment: CDR1 DFQATT and CDR2 SNEGSKA (reference sequence). The V gene lost 6 bases and the J gene lost 0 bases, with 8 bases spanning the gap. This sample stems from a study of T cells in Graves' hyperthyroidism and ophthalmopathy. Overall study findings and caveats: Blood also carried most thyroid clonotypes expanded above 0.001. It was a median about 6.5 months before onset that the model predicted ophthalmopathy.

Researchers took RNA transcripts and amplified the TCR beta CDR3 regions from them. HTBI primers were used for first-round RT-PCR of the TCR CDR3. TCRdb independently ran MiXCR on the multiplex PCR reads; one entry per CDR3 protein. The sample includes a few hundred thousand distinct CDR3 sequences, 46% of them seen just once. This clonotype was obtained from a woman under 30 with Graves' hyperthyroidism. The specimen sequenced was peripheral blood or thyroid tissue (not recorded which). This chain connects TRBV20-1 to TRBJ1-2; no reliable D call. This chain's CDR3 is CSAQLANYGYTF. The CDR3 DNA reads TGCAGTGCCCAATTAGCTAACTATGGCTACACCTTC.